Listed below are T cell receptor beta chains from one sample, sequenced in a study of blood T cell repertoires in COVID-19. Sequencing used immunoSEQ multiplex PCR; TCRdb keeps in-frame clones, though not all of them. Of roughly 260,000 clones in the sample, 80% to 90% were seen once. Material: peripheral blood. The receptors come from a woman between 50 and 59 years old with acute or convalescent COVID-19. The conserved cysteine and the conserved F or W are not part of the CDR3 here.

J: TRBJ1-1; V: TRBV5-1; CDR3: ASSPLPQIEAF
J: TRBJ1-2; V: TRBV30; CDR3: AWSTRDRSWGGYT
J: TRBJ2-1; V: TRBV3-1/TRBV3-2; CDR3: ASSRTSIAGGPRGEQF
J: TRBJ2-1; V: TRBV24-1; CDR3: ATSEPGQVNEQF
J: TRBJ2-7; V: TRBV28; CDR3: ASRPGVGVPLD
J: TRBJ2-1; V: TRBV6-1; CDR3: ASSELAPARDNEQF
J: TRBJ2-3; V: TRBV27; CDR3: ASSFGLGRGSTDTQY
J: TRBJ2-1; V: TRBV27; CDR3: ASSLGQLAREQF
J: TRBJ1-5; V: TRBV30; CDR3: AWSVSSSGVQPQH
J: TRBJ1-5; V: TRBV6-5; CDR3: ASRGTLNQPQH
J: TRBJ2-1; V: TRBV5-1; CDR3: ASSPSGSGYNEQF